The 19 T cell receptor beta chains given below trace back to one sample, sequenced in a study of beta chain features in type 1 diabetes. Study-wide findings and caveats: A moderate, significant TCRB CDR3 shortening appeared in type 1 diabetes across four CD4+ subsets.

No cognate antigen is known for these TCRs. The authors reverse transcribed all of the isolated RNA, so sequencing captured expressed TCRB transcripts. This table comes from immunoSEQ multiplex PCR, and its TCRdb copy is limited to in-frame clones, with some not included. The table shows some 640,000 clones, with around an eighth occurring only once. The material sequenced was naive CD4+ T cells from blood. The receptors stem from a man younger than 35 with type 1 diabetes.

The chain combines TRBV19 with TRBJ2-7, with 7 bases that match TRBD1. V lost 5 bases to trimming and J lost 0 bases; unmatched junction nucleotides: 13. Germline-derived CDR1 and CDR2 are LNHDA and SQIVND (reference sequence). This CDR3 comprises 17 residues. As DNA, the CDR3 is TGTGCCAGTAGTTCCCAGAATCACGGGACAGTCTCCTACGAGCAGTACTTC. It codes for CASSSQNHGTVSYEQYF.

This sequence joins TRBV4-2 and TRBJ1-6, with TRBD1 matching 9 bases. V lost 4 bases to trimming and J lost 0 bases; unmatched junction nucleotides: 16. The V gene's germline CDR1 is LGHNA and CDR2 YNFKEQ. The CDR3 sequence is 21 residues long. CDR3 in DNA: TGTGCCAGCAGCCCAGTAAAGGGACAGGGTGCGGGTGGCTCCTATAATTCACCCCTCCACTTT. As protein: CASSPVKGQGAGGSYNSPLHF.

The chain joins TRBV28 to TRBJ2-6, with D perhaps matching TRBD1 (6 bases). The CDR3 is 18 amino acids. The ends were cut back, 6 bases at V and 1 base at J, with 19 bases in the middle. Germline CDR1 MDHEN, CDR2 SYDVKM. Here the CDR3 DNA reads TGTGCCAGCAGCTACGCTACAGGGATGAAGTCTGGGGCCAACGTCCTGACTTTC. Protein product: CASSYATGMKSGANVLTF.

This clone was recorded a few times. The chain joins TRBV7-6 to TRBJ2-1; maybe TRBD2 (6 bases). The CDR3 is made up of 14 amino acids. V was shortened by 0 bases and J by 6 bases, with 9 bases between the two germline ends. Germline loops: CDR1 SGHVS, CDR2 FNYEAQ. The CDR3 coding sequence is TGTGCCAGCAGCTTAGCGGGGACTCTCAATGAGCAGTTCTTC. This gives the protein CASSLAGTLNEQFF. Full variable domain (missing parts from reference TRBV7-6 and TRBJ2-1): GAGVSQSPRYKVTKRGQDVALRCDPISGHVSLYWYRQALGQGPEFLTYFNYEAQQDKSGLPNDRFSAERPEGSISTLTIQRTEQRDSAMYRCASSLAGTLNEQFFGPGTRLTVL.

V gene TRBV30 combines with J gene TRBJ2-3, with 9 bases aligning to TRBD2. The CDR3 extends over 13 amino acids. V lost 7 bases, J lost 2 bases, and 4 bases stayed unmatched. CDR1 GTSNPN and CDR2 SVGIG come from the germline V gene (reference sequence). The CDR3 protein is CAFSSGITDTQYF. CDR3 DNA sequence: TGTGCCTTTTCTAGCGGGATCACAGATACGCAGTATTTT. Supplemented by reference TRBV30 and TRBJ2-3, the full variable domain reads SQTIHQWPATLVQPVGSPLSLECTVEGTSNPNLYWYRQAAGRGLQLLFYSVGIGQISSEVPQNLSASRPQDRQFILSSKKLLLSDSGFYLCAFSSGITDTQYFGPGTRLTVL.

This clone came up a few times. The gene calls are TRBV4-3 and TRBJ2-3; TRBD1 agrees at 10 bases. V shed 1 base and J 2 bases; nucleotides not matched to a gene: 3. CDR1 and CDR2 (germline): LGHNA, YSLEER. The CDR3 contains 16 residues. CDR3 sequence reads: CASSQAGQGTTDTQYF. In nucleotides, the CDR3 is TGCGCCAGCAGCCAAGCGGGACAGGGGACCACAGATACGCAGTATTTT.

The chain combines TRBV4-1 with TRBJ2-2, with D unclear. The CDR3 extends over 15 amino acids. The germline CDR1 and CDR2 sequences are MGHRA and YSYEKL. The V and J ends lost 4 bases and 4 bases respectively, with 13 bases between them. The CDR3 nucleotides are TGCGCCAGCAGCCGAGAGGCGGCGGTCACCGGGGAGCTGTTTTTT. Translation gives CASSREAAVTGELFF.

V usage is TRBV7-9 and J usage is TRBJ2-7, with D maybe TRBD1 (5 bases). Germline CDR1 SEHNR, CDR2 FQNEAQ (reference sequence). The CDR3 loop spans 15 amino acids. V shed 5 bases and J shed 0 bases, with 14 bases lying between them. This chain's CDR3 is CASSARALGSYEQYF. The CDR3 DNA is TGTGCCAGCAGCGCCAGGGCCTTGGGCTCCTACGAGCAGTACTTC.

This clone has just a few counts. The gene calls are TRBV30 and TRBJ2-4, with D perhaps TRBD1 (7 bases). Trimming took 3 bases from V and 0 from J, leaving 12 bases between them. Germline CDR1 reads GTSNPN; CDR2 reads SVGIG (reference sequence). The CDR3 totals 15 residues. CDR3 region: CAWRGGQLAKNIQYF. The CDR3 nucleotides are TGTGCCTGGAGGGGGGGACAGCTAGCCAAAAACATTCAGTACTTC.

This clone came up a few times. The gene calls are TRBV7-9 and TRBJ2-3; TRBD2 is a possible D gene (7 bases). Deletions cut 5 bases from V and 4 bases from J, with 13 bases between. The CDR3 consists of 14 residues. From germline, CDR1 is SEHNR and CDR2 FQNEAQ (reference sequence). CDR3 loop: CASSPRGGADTQYF. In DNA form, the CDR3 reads TGTGCCAGCAGCCCGAGGGGGGGTGCAGATACGCAGTATTTT. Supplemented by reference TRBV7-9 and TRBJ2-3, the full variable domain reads DTGVSQNPRHKITKRGQNVTFRCDPISEHNRLYWYRQTLGQGPEFLTYFQNEAQLEKSRLLSDRFSAERPKGSFSTLEIQRTEQGDSAMYLCASSPRGGADTQYFGPGTRLTVL.

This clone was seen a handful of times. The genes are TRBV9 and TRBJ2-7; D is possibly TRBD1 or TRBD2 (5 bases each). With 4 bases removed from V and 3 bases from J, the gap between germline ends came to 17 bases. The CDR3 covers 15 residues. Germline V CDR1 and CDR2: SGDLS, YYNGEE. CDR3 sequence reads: CASSPRLGVNYEQYF. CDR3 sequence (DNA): TGTGCCAGCAGCCCCCGGTTGGGGGTAAACTACGAGCAGTACTTC. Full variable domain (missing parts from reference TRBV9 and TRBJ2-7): DSGVTQTPKHLITATGQRVTLRCSPRSGDLSVYWYQQSLDQGLQFLIQYYNGEERAKGNILERFSAQQFPDLHSELNLSSLELGDSALYFCASSPRLGVNYEQYFGPGTRLTVT.

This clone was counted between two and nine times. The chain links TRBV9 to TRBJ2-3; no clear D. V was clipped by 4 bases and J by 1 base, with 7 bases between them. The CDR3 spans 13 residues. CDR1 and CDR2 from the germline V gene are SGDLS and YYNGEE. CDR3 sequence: CASSTGGTDTQYF. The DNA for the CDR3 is TGTGCCAGCAGCACGGGCGGCACAGATACGCAGTATTTT.

The CDR3 nucleotides are TGCGCCAGCAGCCAGACTAGCGTCTACGAGCAGTACTTC. Translated: CASSQTSVYEQYF. The rearrangement joins TRBV5-1 to TRBJ2-7; 8 nucleotides agree with TRBD2. Trimming took 4 bases from V and 3 from J; bases not matched to a gene: 3. Germline CDR1 is SGHRS and CDR2 is YFSETQ. The CDR3 consists of 13 residues.

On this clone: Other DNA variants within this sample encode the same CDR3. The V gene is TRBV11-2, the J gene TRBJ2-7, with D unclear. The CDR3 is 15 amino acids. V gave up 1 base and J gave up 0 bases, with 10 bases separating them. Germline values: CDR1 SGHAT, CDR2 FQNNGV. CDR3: CASSLGVGSSYEQYF. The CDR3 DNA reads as TGTGCCAGCAGCTTAGGAGTGGGAAGCTCCTACGAGCAGTACTTC.

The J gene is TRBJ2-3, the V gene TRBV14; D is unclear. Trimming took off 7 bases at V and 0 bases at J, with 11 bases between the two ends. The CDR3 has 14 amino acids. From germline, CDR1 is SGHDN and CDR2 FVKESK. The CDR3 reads CASKERTSTDTQYF. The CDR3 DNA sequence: TGTGCCAGCAAGGAGCGTACTAGCACAGATACGCAGTATTTT.

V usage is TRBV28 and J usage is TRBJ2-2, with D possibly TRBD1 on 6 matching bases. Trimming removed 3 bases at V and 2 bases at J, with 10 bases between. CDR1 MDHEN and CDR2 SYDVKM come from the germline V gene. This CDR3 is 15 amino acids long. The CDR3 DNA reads TGTGCCAGCAGTTTGCAGGGGATAAACACCGGGGAGCTGTTTTTT. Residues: CASSLQGINTGELFF.

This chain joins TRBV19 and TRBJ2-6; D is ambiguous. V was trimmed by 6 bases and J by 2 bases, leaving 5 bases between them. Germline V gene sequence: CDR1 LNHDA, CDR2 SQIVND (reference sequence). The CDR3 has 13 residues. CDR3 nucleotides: TGTGCCAGTAGGGTCGCTGGGGCCAACGTCCTGACTTTC. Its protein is CASRVAGANVLTF.

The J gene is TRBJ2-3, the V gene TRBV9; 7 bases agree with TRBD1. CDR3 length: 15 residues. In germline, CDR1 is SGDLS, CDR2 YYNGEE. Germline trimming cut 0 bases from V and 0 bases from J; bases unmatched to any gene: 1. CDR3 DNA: TGTGCCAGCAGCGTAGAGGGACAGAGCACAGATACGCAGTATTTT. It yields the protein CASSVEGQSTDTQYF.

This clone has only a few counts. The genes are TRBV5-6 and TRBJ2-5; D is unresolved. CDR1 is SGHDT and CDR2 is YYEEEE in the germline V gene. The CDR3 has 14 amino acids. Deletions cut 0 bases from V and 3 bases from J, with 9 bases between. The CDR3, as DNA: TGTGCCAGCAGCTTGGCCCCCCCAGAAGAGACCCAGTACTTC. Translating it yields CASSLAPPEETQYF.